This T cell receptor (beta chain) was documented in a study of blood T cells in healthy people across ages. Broader study findings: Among T cells, TCR beta diversity per million cells dropped roughly linearly as age rose.

A sample-barcoded 5' primer and a J-beta primer mix were used in a second PCR of roughly 7 to 12 cycles. TCRdb re-analysed the 5' RACE reads in MiXCR, keeping a single row per CDR3 protein. The table includes 900,000 to 950,000 distinct CDR3 sequences, about 27% detected once. PBMCs numbering at least 7 million were isolated per sample. Ten or more counts support this clonotype. Its antigen remains unidentified. CDR3 length: 15 residues. Germline CDR1 SGDLS, CDR2 YYNGEE. V was clipped by 4 bases and J by 0 bases, with 12 bases between them. The same data also went into a second study, on T cells of mothers and their children. From that study: Thymic selection molds TCR recombination products alike in related and unrelated pairs.

This clonotype was obtained from a woman in her thirties or forties in good health. This chain connects TRBV9 to TRBJ2-3; D uncertain. Material for sequencing was blood. The CDR3 protein is CASSHRTLSTDTQYF. The CDR3, as DNA: TGTGCCAGCAGCCACCGGACGTTAAGCACAGATACGCAGTATTTT.